Listed below are T cell receptor beta chains from one sample, sequenced in a study of OX40 agonist ivuxolimab in advanced cancers. Clones were sequenced by immunoSEQ multiplex PCR, and TCRdb holds only the in-frame ones, with some missing. The sample includes around 40,000 clones, 70% to 85% of them seen just once. This material consisted of CD4+ or CD8+ T cells sorted from blood, taken in a trial of the OX40 agonist ivuxolimab. The receptors stem from an adult with an advanced solid tumor such as melanoma, head and neck, liver or kidney cancer. Both conserved end residues are part of each CDR3. A D gene is named only where the DNA matches it firmly. The size of a clone is reported for some rows only, either as once, few or many, or as a class for expanded clones.

V,D,size,J,DNA,CDR3
TRBV19,NA,NA,TRBJ1-1,TGTGCCACTTCTTTAGGCATCAACACTGAAGCTTTCTTT,CATSLGINTEAFF
TRBV11-3,NA,NA,TRBJ1-3,TGTGCCAGCGAAGGGGATTCTCCTGGAAACACCATATATTTT,CASEGDSPGNTIYF
TRBV11-2,NA,NA,TRBJ2-7,TGTGCCAGCAGCTTTGCCCGGGGGGCGTACGAGCAGTACTTC,CASSFARGAYEQYF
TRBV4-2,NA,NA,TRBJ2-3,TGTGCCAGCAGCCCGTCGGAGGGGACCACAGATACGCAGTATTTT,CASSPSEGTTDTQYF
TRBV12-5,NA,NA,TRBJ1-3,TGTGCTAGTGGTTTAAAGGGAAGCGCTGGAAACACCATATATTTT,CASGLKGSAGNTIYF
TRBV27,NA,NA,TRBJ2-7,TGTGCCAGCAGTAGCCCTCAGGGCCCTTCATCCGACGAGCAGTACTTC,CASSSPQGPSSDEQYF
TRBV6-5,NA,NA,TRBJ2-7,TGTGCCAGCAGTTATGCGGGATACTACGAGCAGTACTTC,CASSYAGYYEQYF
TRBV7-9,NA,NA,TRBJ2-1,TGTGCCAGCAGCTCGCACTACAATGAGCAGTTCTTC,CASSSHYNEQFF
TRBV27,NA,NA,TRBJ2-1,TGTGTTACACGGTCTTACAATGAGCAGTTCTTC,CVTRSYNEQFF
TRBV11-2,NA,NA,TRBJ2-7,TGTGCCAGCAGCTTGGAGCTAGCCCCGGGTGAGCAGTACTTC,CASSLELAPGEQYF
TRBV7-6,NA,NA,TRBJ2-5,TGTGCCAGCAGCCCGGGTTGGACCCAGTACTTC,CASSPGWTQYF
TRBV7-6,NA,NA,TRBJ2-2,TGTGCCAGCAGCTTAGCGAGATCTGGGCCCAGCGGGGAGCTGTTTTTT,CASSLARSGPSGELFF
TRBV6-1,NA,NA,TRBJ1-4,TGTGCCAGCAGCTACGTGGGAAAACTGTTTTTT,CASSYVGKLFF
TRBV13,TRBD2,once,TRBJ2-3,TGTGCCAGCAGCTTACTAGCGGGGGGTCTTTTGGGCACAGATACGCAGTATTTT,CASSLLAGGLLGTDTQYF
TRBV7-6,TRBD2,NA,TRBJ2-2,TGTGCCAGCAGCTTCCCTAGCGGGGAAGGCGGGGAGCTGTTTTTT,CASSFPSGEGGELFF
TRBV28,TRBD1,NA,TRBJ2-3,TGTGCCAGCACCCTCCCGTGGGGACAGACCCCCGATACGCAGTATTTT,CASTLPWGQTPDTQYF
TRBV27,NA,NA,TRBJ2-5,TGTGCCAGCAGTCCCTCGGTGAGGGGTGAGACCCAGTACTTC,CASSPSVRGETQYF
TRBV9,TRBD1,NA,TRBJ2-5,TGTGCCAGCAGCCCATGGACAGGGTTCGGGGACCAGTACTTC,CASSPWTGFGDQYF
TRBV28,NA,few,TRBJ1-2,TGTGCCAGCAGCCCTGGTCGTCGGGGGGAAACCTTC,CASSPGRRGETF
TRBV7-9,NA,NA,TRBJ1-6,TGTGCCAGCAGCTTCAGTTCACCCCTCCACTTT,CASSFSSPLHF
TRBV2,NA,NA,TRBJ2-7,TGTGCCAGCGAGCGGCGCGGACTGGGCGACTACGAGCAGTACTTC,CASERRGLGDYEQYF
TRBV7-6,NA,NA,TRBJ2-5,TGTGCCAGCAGCTCTCGCTACGAGACCCAGTACTTC,CASSSRYETQYF
TRBV10-3,NA,NA,TRBJ1-2,TGTGCCATCAGTGAGTCGGGAGCCGCCTGGGGCTACACCTTC,CAISESGAAWGYTF
TRBV28,NA,NA,TRBJ1-2,TGTGCCAGCAACAACTCGGGGGGGGTAGGTGGCTACACCTTC,CASNNSGGVGGYTF
TRBV5-1,NA,NA,TRBJ2-1,TGCGCCAGCAGCATGACTAACACTATGAATGAGCAGTTCTTC,CASSMTNTMNEQFF
TRBV4-1,NA,NA,TRBJ2-1,TGCGCCAGCAGCCCACTTGGGCTCGGCTCCCCCTTTGAGCAGTTCTTC,CASSPLGLGSPFEQFF
TRBV6-1,TRBD1,few,TRBJ2-7,TGTGCCAGCAGTGAGGGACAGGGGCCATCCTACGAGCAGTACTTC,CASSEGQGPSYEQYF
TRBV2,NA,NA,TRBJ1-1,TGTGCCAGCAGTGAAGGGTTGAACACTGAAGCTTTCTTT,CASSEGLNTEAFF
TRBV21-1,NA,NA,TRBJ1-5,TGTGCCAGCAGCAAAGAACAAGCCAGGACCGATCAGCCCCAGCATTTT,CASSKEQARTDQPQHF
TRBV5-4,NA,NA,TRBJ2-3,TGTGCCAGCAGCTTTACAGATACGCAGTATTTT,CASSFTDTQYF
TRBV19,NA,once,TRBJ1-5,TGTGCCAGTAGTATTTCTACGGGATTGAGGCGGCCCCAGCATTTT,CASSISTGLRRPQHF
TRBV11-3,NA,NA,TRBJ2-6,TGTGCCAGCAGCAGGGGGGACGGACCACGCTCTGGGGCCAACGTCCTGACTTTC,CASSRGDGPRSGANVLTF
TRBV7-8,NA,NA,TRBJ2-1,TGTGCCAGCAGCTTAGCGGGACAACCCTACAATGAGCAGTTCTTC,CASSLAGQPYNEQFF
TRBV12-5,NA,NA,TRBJ2-1,TGTGCTAGTGGTTTTCCGGGCCGAACCTACAATGAGCAGTTCTTC,CASGFPGRTYNEQFF
TRBV27,NA,NA,TRBJ2-1,TGTGCCAGCAGTTTTGGAACAGGGTTCTATGAGCAGTTCTTC,CASSFGTGFYEQFF
TRBV27,TRBD1,NA,TRBJ1-2,TGTGCCAGCAGTTTACTAGGGGGCTCCCATGGCTACACCTTC,CASSLLGGSHGYTF
TRBV2,TRBD1,medium-sized,TRBJ1-2,TGTGCCAGCAGTGAACCCGACAGGGGAGGTGGCTACACCTTC,CASSEPDRGGGYTF
TRBV29-1,NA,NA,TRBJ2-7,TGCAGCGTTGATAATCCGGGACACCCCTACGAGCAGTACTTC,CSVDNPGHPYEQYF
TRBV27,NA,NA,TRBJ2-7,TGTGCCAGCAGCTGGGGAGGCGAATCCTACGAGCAGTACTTC,CASSWGGESYEQYF
TRBV7-8,NA,NA,TRBJ2-7,TGTGCCAGCAGCTTAACACGGGAGCAGTACTTC,CASSLTREQYF
TRBV19,NA,NA,TRBJ2-1,TGTGCCAGTAGTATCAGAGGCGGCAATGAGCAGTTCTTC,CASSIRGGNEQFF
TRBV5-1,TRBD1,few,TRBJ1-4,TGCGCCAGCAGCCCCTACCGGGACAGCGACGAAAAACTGTTTTTT,CASSPYRDSDEKLFF
TRBV11-2,NA,NA,TRBJ1-6,TGTGCCAGCAGCTTAGAGTACACTCTTAATCCACCCCTCCACTTT,CASSLEYTLNPPLHF
TRBV27,TRBD2,once,TRBJ2-7,TGTGCCAGCAGTCCTGTCGGCGGGAGCCACGAGCAGTACTTC,CASSPVGGSHEQYF
TRBV18,NA,NA,TRBJ2-3,TGTGCCAGCTCTCCGGATGGCTCCTCAGATACGCAGTATTTT,CASSPDGSSDTQYF
TRBV4-1,NA,NA,TRBJ1-1,TGCGCCAGCAGCCAACCCGGAGGGGGGCTTGGGGCTGAAGCTTTCTTT,CASSQPGGGLGAEAFF
TRBV9,TRBD1,NA,TRBJ1-3,TGTGCCAGCAGCGCCGGGACAGGGTTAGGAAACACCATATATTTT,CASSAGTGLGNTIYF
TRBV14,TRBD1,NA,TRBJ2-1,TGTGCCAGCAGCCTAGACAGGGGAAATGAGCAGTTCTTC,CASSLDRGNEQFF
TRBV19,TRBD2,NA,TRBJ2-3,TGTGCCAGTAGTATACTAGCGGGAGGCCTCGACACAGATACGCAGTATTTT,CASSILAGGLDTDTQYF
TRBV5-6,NA,NA,TRBJ1-5,TGTGCCAGCAGCTTACTCCGGACAGGCAATCAGCCCCAGCATTTT,CASSLLRTGNQPQHF
TRBV9,NA,NA,TRBJ2-3,TGTGCCAGCAGCCTGACTCTAGCGAGCACAGATACGCAGTATTTT,CASSLTLASTDTQYF
TRBV7-2,NA,few,TRBJ2-3,TGTGCCAGCAGCTTAGGTGCGCAGTATTTT,CASSLGAQYF
TRBV19,TRBD2,NA,TRBJ2-3,TGTGCCAGTACCTGGGGGGGGACGGATACCACAGATACGCAGTATTTT,CASTWGGTDTTDTQYF
TRBV4-1,TRBD1,NA,TRBJ2-7,TGCGCCAGCAGCCACGGAGGGCGGACAGGGGGCTACGAGCAGTACTTC,CASSHGGRTGGYEQYF
TRBV11-3,TRBD1,few,TRBJ1-1,TGTGCCAGCAGCCCCCTCGGGACAGGGTCCACTGAAGCTTTCTTT,CASSPLGTGSTEAFF